A single sample is the source of the 2 T cell receptor beta chains below, sequenced in a study of shared clonotypes between healthy human individuals. Profiled with immunoSEQ multiplex PCR; TCRdb holds only in-frame clones, not every one. Counted here are approximately 620,000 clones, 97% occurring once; the ten biggest clones make up 0.057%. Sequenced input: naive CD4+ T cells sorted from blood. Sample subset: CD45RA+ positively selected. The receptors come from a woman aged 25 to 39 in good health.

This clone was recorded once. The DNA for the CDR3 is TGCGCCAGCAGCCAAGACACAGGGATTTTTAGTCAGCCCCAGCATTTT. This translates into CASSQDTGIFSQPQHF. This chain links TRBV4-1 with TRBJ1-5; D is possibly TRBD1 (6 bases). Germline V CDR1 and CDR2: MGHRA, YSYEKL. The CDR3 totals 16 residues. Trimming stripped 0 bases from V and 6 bases from J, with 15 bases between.

The rearrangement joins TRBV19 to TRBJ1-5; D not resolved. Germline V CDR1 and CDR2: LNHDA, SQIVND (reference sequence). V gave up 6 bases and J gave up 7 bases, with 13 bases separating them. The CDR3 runs 13 residues. The CDR3 here is CASSGRAGQPQHF. The CDR3, as DNA: TGTGCCAGTAGCGGGCGAGCGGGGCAGCCCCAGCATTTT.